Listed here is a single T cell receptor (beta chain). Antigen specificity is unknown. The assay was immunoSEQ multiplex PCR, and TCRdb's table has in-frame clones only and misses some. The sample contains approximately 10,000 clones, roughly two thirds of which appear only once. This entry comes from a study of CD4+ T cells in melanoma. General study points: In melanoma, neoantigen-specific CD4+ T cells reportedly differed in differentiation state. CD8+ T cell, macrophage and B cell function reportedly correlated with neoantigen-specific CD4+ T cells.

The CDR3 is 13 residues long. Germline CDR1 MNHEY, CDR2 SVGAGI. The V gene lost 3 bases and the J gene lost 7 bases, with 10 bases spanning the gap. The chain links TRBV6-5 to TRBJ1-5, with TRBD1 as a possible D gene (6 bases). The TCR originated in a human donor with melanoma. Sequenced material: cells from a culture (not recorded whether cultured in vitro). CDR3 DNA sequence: TGTGCCAGCAGTTATGGGGGCACGCAGCCCCAGCATTTT. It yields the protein CASSYGGTQPQHF.